This T cell receptor (beta chain) was found in a study of OX40 agonist ivuxolimab in advanced cancers. Assay: immunoSEQ multiplex PCR; the TCRdb copy retains only in-frame clones and omits some. The repertoire consists of more than 45,000 clones, with about 88% occurring once and the leading ten covering about 1.5%. The germline gives CDR1 MNHEY, CDR2 SVGAGI. V dropped 6 bases and J dropped 7 bases, with 15 bases sitting between them. The CDR3 consists of 14 residues. V gene TRBV6-5 combines with J gene TRBJ1-4, with D possibly TRBD1 on 6 matching bases. Sequences were derived from CD4+ or CD8+ T cells sorted from blood, sampled in a trial of the OX40 agonist ivuxolimab. This sequence was found in an adult with an advanced solid tumor such as melanoma, head and neck, liver or kidney cancer. The DNA for the CDR3 is TGTGCCAGCAGCCGCCAGGGGAGCGGTGAAAAACTGTTTTTT. Its protein is CASSRQGSGEKLFF.